This T cell receptor (beta chain) originates from a study of blood T cell repertoires in COVID-19. Study as a whole: Italy, Spain and the United States were the sources of the convalescent and acute COVID-19 samples. Sources were T cells, B-cell-depleted T cells, or PBMCs; the material itself was cDNA or gDNA.

Cohort placement rested on clinical history that participants reported themselves. A single count supports this clone. The CDR3 totals 15 residues. Germline CDR1 reads MRHNA; CDR2 reads SNTAGT. The trim removed 6 bases at V and 6 bases at J, leaving 6 bases unmatched. Source study methods: Estimated nucleated cell counts came from reference gene primer amplification. The protocol was immunoSEQ multiplex PCR, while the TCRdb copy is restricted to in-frame clones and leaves out a portion. The V and J calls and clone size were taken over from that table, and D and trimming were inferred from the DNA. The table has 300,000 to 350,000 clones, over 80% seen once.

The receptor comes from a woman aged 18-29 years who had recovered from COVID-19. The source material was PBMCs or T cells enriched from blood (not recorded which). The chain couples TRBV6-4 to TRBJ2-2; TRBD2 matches 11 bases. Written as DNA, the CDR3 is TGTGCCAGCAGCCCACTAGCGGGGGCGTCCGGGGAGCTGTTTTTT. It translates to CASSPLAGASGELFF.